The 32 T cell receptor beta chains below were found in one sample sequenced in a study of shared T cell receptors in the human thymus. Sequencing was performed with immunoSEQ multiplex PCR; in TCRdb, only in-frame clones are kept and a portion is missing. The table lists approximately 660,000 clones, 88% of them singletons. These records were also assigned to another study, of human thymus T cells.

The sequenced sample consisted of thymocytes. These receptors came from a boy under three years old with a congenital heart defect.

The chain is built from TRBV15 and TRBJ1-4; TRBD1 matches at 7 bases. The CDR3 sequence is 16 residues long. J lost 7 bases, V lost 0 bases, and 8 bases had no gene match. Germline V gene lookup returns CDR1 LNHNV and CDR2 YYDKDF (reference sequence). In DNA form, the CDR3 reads TGTGCCACCAGCAGAGAGGGAGAAGGGGGCGGTGAAAAACTGTTTTTT. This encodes CATSREGEGGGEKLFF.

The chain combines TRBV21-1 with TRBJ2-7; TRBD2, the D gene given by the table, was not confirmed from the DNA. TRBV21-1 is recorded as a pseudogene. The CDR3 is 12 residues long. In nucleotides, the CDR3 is TGTGCCAGTGAGGGTTTTGGCTACGAGCAGTACTTC. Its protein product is CASEGFGYEQYF.

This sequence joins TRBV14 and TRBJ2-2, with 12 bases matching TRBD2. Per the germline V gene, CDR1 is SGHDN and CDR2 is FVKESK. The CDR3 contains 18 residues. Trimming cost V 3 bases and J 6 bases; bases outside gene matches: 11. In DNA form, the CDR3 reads TGTGCCAGCAGCCATCGGTCTAGCGGGAGGGCCAATTCCGGGGAGCTGTTTTTT. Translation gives CASSHRSSGRANSGELFF. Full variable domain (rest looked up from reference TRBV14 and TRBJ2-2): EAGVTQFPSHSVIEKGQTVTLRCDPISGHDNLYWYRRVMGKEIKFLLHFVKESKQDESGMPNNRFLAERTGGTYSTLKVQPAELEDSGVYFCASSHRSSGRANSGELFFGEGSRLTVL.

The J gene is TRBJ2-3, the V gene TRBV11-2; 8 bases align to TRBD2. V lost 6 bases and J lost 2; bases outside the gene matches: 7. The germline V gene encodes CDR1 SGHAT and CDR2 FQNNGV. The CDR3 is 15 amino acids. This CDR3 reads CASSLLADTTDTQYF. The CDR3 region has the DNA TGTGCCAGCAGTTTACTAGCGGATACCACAGATACGCAGTATTTT.

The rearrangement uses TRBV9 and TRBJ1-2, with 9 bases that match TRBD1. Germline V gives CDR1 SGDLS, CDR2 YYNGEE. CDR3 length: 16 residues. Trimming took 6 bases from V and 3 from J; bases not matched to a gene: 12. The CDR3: CASTRTGGHEDYGYTF. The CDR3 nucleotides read TGTGCCAGCACCAGAACAGGGGGCCATGAGGACTATGGCTACACCTTC.

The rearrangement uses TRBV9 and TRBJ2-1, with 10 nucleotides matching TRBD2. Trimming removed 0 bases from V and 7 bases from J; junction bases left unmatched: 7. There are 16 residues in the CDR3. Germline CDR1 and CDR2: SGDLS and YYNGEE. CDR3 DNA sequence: TGTGCCAGCAGCGTAGTTCGGACTAGCGGACTTAATGAGCAGTTCTTC. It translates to CASSVVRTSGLNEQFF.

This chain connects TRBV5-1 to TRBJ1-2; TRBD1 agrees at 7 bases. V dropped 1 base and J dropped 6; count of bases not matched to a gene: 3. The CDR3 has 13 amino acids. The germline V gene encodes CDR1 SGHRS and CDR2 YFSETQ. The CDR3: CASSLTGAHGYTF. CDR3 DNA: TGCGCCAGCAGCTTGACAGGGGCCCATGGCTACACCTTC.

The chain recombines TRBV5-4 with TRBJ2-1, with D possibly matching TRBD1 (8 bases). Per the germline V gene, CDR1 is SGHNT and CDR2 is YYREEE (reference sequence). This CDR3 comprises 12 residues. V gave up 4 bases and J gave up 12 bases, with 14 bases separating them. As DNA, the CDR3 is TGTGCCAGCAGCCAACACAGGGGGGGGCAGTTCTTC. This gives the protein CASSQHRGGQFF.

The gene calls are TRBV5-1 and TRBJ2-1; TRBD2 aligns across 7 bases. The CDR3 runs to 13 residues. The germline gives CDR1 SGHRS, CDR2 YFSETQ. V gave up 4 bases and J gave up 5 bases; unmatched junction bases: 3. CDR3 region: CASSRDYDNEQFF. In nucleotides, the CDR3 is TGCGCCAGCAGCCGGGACTACGACAATGAGCAGTTCTTC.

The CDR3 nucleotides read TGTGCCAGTAGTATATTCCAGCGGGAGGGTAGCACAGATACGCAGTATTTT. This gives the protein CASSIFQREGSTDTQYF. The chain is built from TRBV19 and TRBJ2-3, with 10 positions matching TRBD2. The length of the CDR3 is 17 residues. The V and J ends lost 2 bases and 0 bases, in that order; junction bases with no gene match: 5. Germline V gene lookup returns CDR1 LNHDA and CDR2 SQIVND (reference sequence).

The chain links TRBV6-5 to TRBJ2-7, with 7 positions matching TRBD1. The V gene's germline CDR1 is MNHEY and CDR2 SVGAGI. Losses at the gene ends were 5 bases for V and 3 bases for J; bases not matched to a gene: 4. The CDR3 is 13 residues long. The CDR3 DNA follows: TGTGCCAGCAGTCGCCGGGACAGCTACGAGCAGTACTTC. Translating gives CASSRRDSYEQYF.

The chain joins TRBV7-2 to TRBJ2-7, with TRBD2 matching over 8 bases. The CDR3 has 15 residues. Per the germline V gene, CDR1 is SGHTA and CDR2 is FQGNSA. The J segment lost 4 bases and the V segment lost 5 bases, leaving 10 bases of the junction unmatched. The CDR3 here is CASSTSSGSTYEQYF. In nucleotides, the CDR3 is TGTGCCAGCAGCACCTCGAGCGGGAGTACGTACGAGCAGTACTTC.

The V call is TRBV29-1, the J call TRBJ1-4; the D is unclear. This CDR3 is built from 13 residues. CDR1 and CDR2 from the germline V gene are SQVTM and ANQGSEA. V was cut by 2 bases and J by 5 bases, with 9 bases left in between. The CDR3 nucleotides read TGCAGCGTTGAATGTGGGCCCAATGAAAAACTGTTTTTT. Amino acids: CSVECGPNEKLFF.

As DNA, the CDR3 is TGTGCCAGCACCATCCGGGACAGAACAACTAATGAAAAACTGTTTTTT. Encoded protein: CASTIRDRTTNEKLFF. The gene calls are TRBV28 and TRBJ1-4; TRBD1 matches at 7 bases. V shed 7 bases, J shed 0 bases, and the junction held 8 bases outside the gene matches. Germline V CDR1 and CDR2: MDHEN, SYDVKM. This CDR3 spans 16 amino acids.

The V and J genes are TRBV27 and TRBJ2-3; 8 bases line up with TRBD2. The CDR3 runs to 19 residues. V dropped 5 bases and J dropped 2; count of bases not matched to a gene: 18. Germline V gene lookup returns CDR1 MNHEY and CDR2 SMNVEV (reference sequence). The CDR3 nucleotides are TGTGCCAGCAGTCCACCCCTCCCTTCGGGGGGGCCCTCCACAGATACGCAGTATTTT. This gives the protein CASSPPLPSGGPSTDTQYF.

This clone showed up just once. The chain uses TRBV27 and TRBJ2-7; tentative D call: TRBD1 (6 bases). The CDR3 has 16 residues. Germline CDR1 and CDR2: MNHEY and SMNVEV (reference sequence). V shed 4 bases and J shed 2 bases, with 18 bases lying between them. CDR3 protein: CASSYSLRGPAYEQYF. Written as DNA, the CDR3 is TGTGCCAGCAGTTATTCCCTCAGGGGCCCCGCCTACGAGCAGTACTTC.

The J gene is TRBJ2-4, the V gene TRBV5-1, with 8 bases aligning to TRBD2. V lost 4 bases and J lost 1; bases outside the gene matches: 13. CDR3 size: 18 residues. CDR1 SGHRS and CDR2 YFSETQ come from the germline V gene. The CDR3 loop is CASSPGGSGMWAKNIQYF. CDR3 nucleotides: TGCGCCAGCAGCCCGGGTGGTAGCGGGATGTGGGCCAAAAACATTCAGTACTTC.

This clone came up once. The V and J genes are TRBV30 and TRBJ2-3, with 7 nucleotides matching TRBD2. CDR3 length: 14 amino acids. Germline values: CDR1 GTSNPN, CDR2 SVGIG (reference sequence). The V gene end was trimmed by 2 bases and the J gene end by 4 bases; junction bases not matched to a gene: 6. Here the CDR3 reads CAWSRGRAPDTQYF. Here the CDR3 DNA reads TGTGCCTGGAGTCGGGGGAGGGCTCCAGATACGCAGTATTTT.

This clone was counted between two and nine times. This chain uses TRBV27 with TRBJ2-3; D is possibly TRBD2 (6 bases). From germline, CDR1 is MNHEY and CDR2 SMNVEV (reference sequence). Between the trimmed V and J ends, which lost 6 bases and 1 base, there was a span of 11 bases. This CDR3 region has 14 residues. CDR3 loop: CASRLAGRTDTQYF. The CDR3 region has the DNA TGTGCCAGCAGGTTGGCGGGGCGCACAGATACGCAGTATTTT.

The CDR3 DNA follows: TGTGCCAGTAGTATGGCGGCAGAGTTTTTGAACTATGGCTACACCTTC. Its translation is CASSMAAEFLNYGYTF. The chain employs TRBV19 and TRBJ1-2, with D hard to call. CDR3 length equals 16 residues. Germline CDR1 reads LNHDA; CDR2 reads SQIVND (reference sequence). The germline V and J ends were trimmed by 3 bases and 2 bases, with 16 bases remaining between them.

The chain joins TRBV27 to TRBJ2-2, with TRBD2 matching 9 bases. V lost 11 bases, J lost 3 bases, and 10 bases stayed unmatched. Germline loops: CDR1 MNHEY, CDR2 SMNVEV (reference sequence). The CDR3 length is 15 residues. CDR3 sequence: CAGAGQREDTGELFF. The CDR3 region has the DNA TGTGCCGGAGCAGGACAGCGGGAGGACACCGGGGAGCTGTTTTTT.

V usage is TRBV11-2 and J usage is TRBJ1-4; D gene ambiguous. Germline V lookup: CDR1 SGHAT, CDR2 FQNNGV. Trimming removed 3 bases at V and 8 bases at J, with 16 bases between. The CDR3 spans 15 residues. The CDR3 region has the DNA TGTGCCAGCAGCTTTACCAGGCCTCCCGCGGAAAAACTGTTTTTT. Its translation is CASSFTRPPAEKLFF.

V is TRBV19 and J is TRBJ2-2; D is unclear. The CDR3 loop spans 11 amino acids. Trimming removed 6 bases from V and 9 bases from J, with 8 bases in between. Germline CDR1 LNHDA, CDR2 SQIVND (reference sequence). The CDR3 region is CASRDKRELFF. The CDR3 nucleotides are TGTGCCAGTAGAGACAAACGGGAGCTGTTTTTT.

CDR3 DNA: TGCGCCAGCAGCTTGGCCTCCGGGGGGGACTCGAACACCGGGGAGCTGTTTTTT. As protein: CASSLASGGDSNTGELFF. The V and J genes are TRBV5-1 and TRBJ2-2, with 8 bases aligning to TRBD2. V lost 0 bases to trimming and J lost 0 bases; unmatched junction nucleotides: 7. The CDR3 consists of 18 residues. Germline-derived CDR1 and CDR2 are SGHRS and YFSETQ.

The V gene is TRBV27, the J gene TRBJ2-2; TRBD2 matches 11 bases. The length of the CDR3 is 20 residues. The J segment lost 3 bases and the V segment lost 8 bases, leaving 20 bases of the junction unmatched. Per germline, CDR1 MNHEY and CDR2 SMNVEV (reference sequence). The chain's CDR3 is CASGSTGTSGARGDTGELFF. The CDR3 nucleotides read TGTGCCAGCGGAAGCACCGGGACTAGCGGAGCCAGAGGGGACACCGGGGAGCTGTTTTTT.

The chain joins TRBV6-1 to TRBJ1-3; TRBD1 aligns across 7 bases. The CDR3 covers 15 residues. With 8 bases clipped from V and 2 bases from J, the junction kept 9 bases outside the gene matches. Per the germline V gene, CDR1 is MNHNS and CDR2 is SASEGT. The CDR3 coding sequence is TGTGCCAGCCACTCCGGACAGGAACCTGGAAACACCATATATTTT. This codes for CASHSGQEPGNTIYF.

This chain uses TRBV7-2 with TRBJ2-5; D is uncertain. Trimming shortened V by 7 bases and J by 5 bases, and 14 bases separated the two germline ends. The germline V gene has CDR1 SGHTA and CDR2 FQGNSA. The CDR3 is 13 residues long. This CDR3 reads CASNWRPLETQYF. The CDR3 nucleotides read TGTGCCAGCAATTGGAGACCGTTGGAGACCCAGTACTTC.

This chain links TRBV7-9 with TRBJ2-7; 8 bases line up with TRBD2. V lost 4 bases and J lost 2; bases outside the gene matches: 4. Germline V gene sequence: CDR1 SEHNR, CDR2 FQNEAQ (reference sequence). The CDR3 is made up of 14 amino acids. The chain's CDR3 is CASSSAGEPYEQYF. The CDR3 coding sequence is TGTGCCAGCAGCTCAGCGGGAGAGCCCTACGAGCAGTACTTC. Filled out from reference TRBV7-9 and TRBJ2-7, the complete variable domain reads DTGVSQNPRHKITKRGQNVTFRCDPISEHNRLYWYRQTLGQGPEFLTYFQNEAQLEKSRLLSDRFSAERPKGSFSTLEIQRTEQGDSAMYLCASSSAGEPYEQYFGPGTRLTVT.

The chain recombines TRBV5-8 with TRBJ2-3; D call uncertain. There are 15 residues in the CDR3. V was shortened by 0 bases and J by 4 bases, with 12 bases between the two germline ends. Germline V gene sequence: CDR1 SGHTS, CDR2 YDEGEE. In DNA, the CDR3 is TGTGCCAGCAGCTTGGTAAAAAGAGCCCCAGATACGCAGTATTTT. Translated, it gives CASSLVKRAPDTQYF.

This chain's CDR3 is CASSLRELETQYF. As DNA, the CDR3 is TGCGCCAGCAGCTTACGGGAACTGGAGACCCAGTACTTC. V usage is TRBV5-1 and J usage is TRBJ2-5; a possible D gene is TRBD2 (5 bases). The germline V and J ends were trimmed by 2 bases and 5 bases, with 10 bases remaining between them. CDR1 is SGHRS and CDR2 is YFSETQ in the germline V gene. CDR3 size: 13 residues.

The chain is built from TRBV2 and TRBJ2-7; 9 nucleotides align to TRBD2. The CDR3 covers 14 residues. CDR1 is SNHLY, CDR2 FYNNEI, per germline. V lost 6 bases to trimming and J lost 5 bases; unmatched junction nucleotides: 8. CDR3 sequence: CASRISGRKNEQYF. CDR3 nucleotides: TGTGCCAGCAGGATTAGCGGGAGAAAGAACGAGCAGTACTTC.

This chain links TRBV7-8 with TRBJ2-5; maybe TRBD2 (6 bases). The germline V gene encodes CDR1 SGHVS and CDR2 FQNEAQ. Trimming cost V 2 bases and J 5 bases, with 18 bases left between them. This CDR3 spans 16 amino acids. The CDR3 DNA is TGTGCCAGCAGCTTACGAAGGTCCCTACGGGAGGAGACCCAGTACTTC. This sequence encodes CASSLRRSLREETQYF.